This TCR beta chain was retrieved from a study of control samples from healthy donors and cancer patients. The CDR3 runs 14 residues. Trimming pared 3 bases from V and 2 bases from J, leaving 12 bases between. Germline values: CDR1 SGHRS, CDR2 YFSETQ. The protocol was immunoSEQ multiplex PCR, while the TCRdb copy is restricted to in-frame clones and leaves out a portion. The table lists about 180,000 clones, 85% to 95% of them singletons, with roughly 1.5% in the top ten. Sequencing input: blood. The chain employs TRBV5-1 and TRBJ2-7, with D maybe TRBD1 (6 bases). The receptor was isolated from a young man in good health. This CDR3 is CASSSDSITYEQYF. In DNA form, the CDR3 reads TGCGCCAGCAGCTCGGACAGCATTACCTACGAGCAGTACTTC.